The 8 T cell receptor beta chains in this list originate from one sample, sequenced in a study of blood T cell repertoires in COVID-19. TCRdb's copy holds only in-frame clones and misses some; the assay was immunoSEQ multiplex PCR. The repertoire holds over 250,000 clones, 85% to 90% seen once, with over 5.5% in the top ten. The sample consisted of peripheral blood. These receptors were obtained from a woman aged 50 to 60 with COVID-19, enrolled during active disease.

This chain's CDR3 is CASSSGQGEVGEQYF. For the CDR3, the DNA is TGTGCCAGCAGCTCGGGACAGGGCGAGGTGGGCGAGCAGTACTTC. V and J are TRBV7-3 and TRBJ2-7; 9 nucleotides line up with TRBD1. This CDR3 spans 15 amino acids. Germline V gene lookup returns CDR1 SGHTA and CDR2 FQGTGA. With 4 bases clipped from V and 6 bases from J, the junction kept 10 bases outside the gene matches.

The rearrangement uses TRBV19 and TRBJ2-1; 8 bases fit TRBD2. Germline V lookup: CDR1 LNHDA, CDR2 SQIVND (reference sequence). The CDR3 totals 15 residues. V gave up 5 bases and J gave up 3 bases; unmatched junction bases: 6. CDR3 sequence: CASSLIAGIYNEQFF. CDR3 bases: TGTGCCAGTAGTTTAATAGCGGGGATCTACAATGAGCAGTTCTTC.

CDR3 coding DNA: TGTGCCAGTCAGGATTATAGCAATCAGCCCCAGCATTTT. Its protein is CASQDYSNQPQHF. This chain uses TRBV19 with TRBJ1-5, with D uncertain. Germline V gives CDR1 LNHDA, CDR2 SQIVND (reference sequence). The CDR3 has 13 amino acids. The V end was cut by 8 bases, the J end by 0 bases, with 8 bases between.

This rearrangement joins TRBV5-1 to TRBJ2-2, with D unclear. The CDR3 totals 15 residues. Per germline, CDR1 SGHRS and CDR2 YFSETQ. V was cut by 6 bases and J by 1 base, with 13 bases left in between. The CDR3 protein is CASKLDTWNTGELFF. Here the CDR3 DNA reads TGCGCCAGCAAATTAGACACGTGGAACACCGGGGAGCTGTTTTTT.

The genes are TRBV20-1 and TRBJ1-1; no firm D call. The CDR3 sequence is 11 residues long. In germline, CDR1 is DFQATT, CDR2 SNEGSKA (reference sequence). The germline V and J ends were trimmed by 6 bases and 14 bases, with 19 bases remaining between them. The CDR3 loop reads CSARGFSEVFF. The CDR3 DNA reads as TGCAGTGCGCGGGGTTTCAGTGAGGTCTTCTTT.

This clone came up many times. This sequence joins TRBV11-3 and TRBJ1-2; 10 bases are a match to TRBD1. This CDR3 comprises 13 residues. The V gene end was trimmed by 6 bases and the J gene end by 8 bases; junction bases not matched to a gene: 6. Germline values: CDR1 SGHNT, CDR2 YENEEA. CDR3 region: CASRPGQGGGYTF. In DNA form, the CDR3 reads TGTGCCAGCAGACCCGGACAGGGGGGCGGCTACACCTTC.

In DNA form, the CDR3 reads TGTGCCAGCAGAGCGGACAGGACCTATAATTCACCCCTCCACTTT. Translating it yields CASRADRTYNSPLHF. This chain uses TRBV2 with TRBJ1-6, with TRBD1 matching 7 bases. Trimming at V came to 6 bases and at J to 2 bases, leaving 4 bases not matched to a gene. The CDR3 loop spans 15 amino acids. Germline lookup yields CDR1 SNHLY and CDR2 FYNNEI.

The chain combines TRBV28 with TRBJ1-1; 10 bases agree with TRBD1. Germline trimming cut 6 bases from V and 2 bases from J; bases unmatched to any gene: 12. CDR3 size: 17 residues. Germline values: CDR1 MDHEN, CDR2 SYDVKM. In DNA form, the CDR3 reads TGTGCCAGCAGGCAAAACCGGGACAGGGGACCTAACACTGAAGCTTTCTTT. Amino acids: CASRQNRDRGPNTEAFF.